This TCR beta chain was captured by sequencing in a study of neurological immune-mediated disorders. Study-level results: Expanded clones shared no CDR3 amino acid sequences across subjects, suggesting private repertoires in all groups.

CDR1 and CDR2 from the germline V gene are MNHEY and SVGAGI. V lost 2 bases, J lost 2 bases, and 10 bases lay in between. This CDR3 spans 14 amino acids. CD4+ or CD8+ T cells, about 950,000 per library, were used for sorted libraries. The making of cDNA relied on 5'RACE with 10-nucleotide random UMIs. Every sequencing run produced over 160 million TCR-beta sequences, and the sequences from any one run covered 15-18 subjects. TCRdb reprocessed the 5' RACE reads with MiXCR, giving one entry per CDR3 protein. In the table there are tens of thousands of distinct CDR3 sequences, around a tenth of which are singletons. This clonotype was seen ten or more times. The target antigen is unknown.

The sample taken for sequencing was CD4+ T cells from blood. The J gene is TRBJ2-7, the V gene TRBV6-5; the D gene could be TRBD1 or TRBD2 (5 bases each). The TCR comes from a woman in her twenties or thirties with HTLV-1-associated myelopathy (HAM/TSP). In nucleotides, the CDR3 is TGTGCCAGCAGTTACGACGAGGGACCCTACGAGCAGTACTTC. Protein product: CASSYDEGPYEQYF.